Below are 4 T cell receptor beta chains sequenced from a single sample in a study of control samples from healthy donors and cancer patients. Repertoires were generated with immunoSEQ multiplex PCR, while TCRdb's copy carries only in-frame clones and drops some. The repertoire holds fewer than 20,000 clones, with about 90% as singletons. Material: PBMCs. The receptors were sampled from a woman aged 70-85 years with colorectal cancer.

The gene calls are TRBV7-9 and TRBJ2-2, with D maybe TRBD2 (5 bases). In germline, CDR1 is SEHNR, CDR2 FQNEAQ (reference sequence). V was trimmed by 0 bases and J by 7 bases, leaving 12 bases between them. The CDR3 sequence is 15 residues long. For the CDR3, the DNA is TGTGCCAGCAGCTTAGCCCGGGGAAAGGGCGGGGAGCTGTTTTTT. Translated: CASSLARGKGGELFF.

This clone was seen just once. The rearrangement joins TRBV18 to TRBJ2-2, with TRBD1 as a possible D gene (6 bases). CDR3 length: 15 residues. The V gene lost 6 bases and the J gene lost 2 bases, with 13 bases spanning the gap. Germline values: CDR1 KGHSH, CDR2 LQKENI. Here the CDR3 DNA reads TGTGCCAGCTCTCACGGGACACCCAACACCGGGGAGCTGTTTTTT. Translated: CASSHGTPNTGELFF.

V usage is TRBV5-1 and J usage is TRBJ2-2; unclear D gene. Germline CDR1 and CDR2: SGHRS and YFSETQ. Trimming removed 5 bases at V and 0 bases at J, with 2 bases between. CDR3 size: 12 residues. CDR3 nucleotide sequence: TGCGCCAGCAGGGCGAACACCGGGGAGCTGTTTTTT. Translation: CASRANTGELFF. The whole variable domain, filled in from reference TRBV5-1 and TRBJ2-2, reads KAGVTQTPRYLIKTRGQQVTLSCSPISGHRSVSWYQQTPGQGLQFLFEYFSETQRNKGNFPGRFSGRQFSNSRSEMNVSTLELGDSALYLCASRANTGELFFGEGSRLTVL.

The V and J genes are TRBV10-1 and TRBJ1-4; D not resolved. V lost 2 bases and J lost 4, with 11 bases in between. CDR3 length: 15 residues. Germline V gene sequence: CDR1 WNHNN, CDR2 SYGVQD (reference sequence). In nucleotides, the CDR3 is TGCGCCAGCAGTGAGCGTGCGGAGGATAATGAAAAACTGTTTTTT. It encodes CASSERAEDNEKLFF.